The TCR beta chain described here comes from a study of cytomegalovirus exposure and HLA in healthy donors. Germline CDR1 is SNHLY and CDR2 is FYNNEI. The CDR3 extends over 12 amino acids. Trimming cost V 6 bases and J 8 bases, with 11 bases left between them. Overall study findings and caveats: Subsequent analysis revealed that first-cohort TCR clusters tended to co-occur in the approximately 120 validation repertoires.

Assay: immunoSEQ multiplex PCR; the TCRdb copy retains only in-frame clones and omits some. The sample lists approximately 230,000 clones; roughly 87% were seen once. This clone was found once. Its matching antigen is unknown. The sample comprised PBMCs. The rearrangement joins TRBV2 to TRBJ2-1; the D gene is possibly TRBD1 (5 bases). The receptor's source is a man aged 18 to 29 in good health and CMV-seropositive. The CDR3 DNA sequence: TGTGCCAGCAGGACAGATAGTGATGAGCAGTTCTTC. Translation: CASRTDSDEQFF.